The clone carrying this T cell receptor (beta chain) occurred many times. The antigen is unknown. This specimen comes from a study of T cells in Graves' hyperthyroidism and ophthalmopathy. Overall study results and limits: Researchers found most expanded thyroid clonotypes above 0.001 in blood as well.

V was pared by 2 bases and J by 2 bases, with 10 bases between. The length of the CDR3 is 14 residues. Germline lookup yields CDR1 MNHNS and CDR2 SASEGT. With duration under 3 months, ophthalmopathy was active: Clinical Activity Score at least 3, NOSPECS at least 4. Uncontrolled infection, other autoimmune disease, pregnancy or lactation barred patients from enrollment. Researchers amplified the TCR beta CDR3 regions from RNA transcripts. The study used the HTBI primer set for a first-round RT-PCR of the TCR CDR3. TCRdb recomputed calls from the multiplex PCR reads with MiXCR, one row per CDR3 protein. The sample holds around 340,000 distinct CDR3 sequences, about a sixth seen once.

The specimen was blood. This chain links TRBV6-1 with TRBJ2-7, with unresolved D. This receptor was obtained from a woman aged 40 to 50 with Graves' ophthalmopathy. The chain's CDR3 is CASSESGRPYEQYF. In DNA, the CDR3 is TGTGCCAGCAGTGAATCGGGCAGACCCTACGAGCAGTACTTC.